This T cell receptor beta chain was sequenced during a study of T cells in Graves' hyperthyroidism and ophthalmopathy. Amplified regions were TCR beta CDR3 sequences from RNA transcripts. When the TCR CDR3 underwent first-round RT-PCR, the HTBI primer set was used. TCRdb re-analysed the multiplex PCR reads in MiXCR, keeping a single row per CDR3 protein. The sample includes 500,000 to 650,000 distinct CDR3 sequences, 11% to 15% of them seen just once. This clonotype was counted ten times or more. The CDR3 has 15 amino acids. CDR1 and CDR2 (germline): LGHDT, YNNKEL (reference sequence). Trimming stripped 3 bases from V and 5 bases from J, with 14 bases between.

V gene TRBV3-1 combines with J gene TRBJ2-1; the D gene is possibly TRBD2 (6 bases). The receptor was derived from a woman aged 40 to 50 with Graves' hyperthyroidism. The specimen was blood. The CDR3 here is CASSHIGRRDNEQFF. The CDR3 nucleotides read TGTGCCAGCAGCCACATCGGGAGACGCGACAATGAGCAGTTCTTC.